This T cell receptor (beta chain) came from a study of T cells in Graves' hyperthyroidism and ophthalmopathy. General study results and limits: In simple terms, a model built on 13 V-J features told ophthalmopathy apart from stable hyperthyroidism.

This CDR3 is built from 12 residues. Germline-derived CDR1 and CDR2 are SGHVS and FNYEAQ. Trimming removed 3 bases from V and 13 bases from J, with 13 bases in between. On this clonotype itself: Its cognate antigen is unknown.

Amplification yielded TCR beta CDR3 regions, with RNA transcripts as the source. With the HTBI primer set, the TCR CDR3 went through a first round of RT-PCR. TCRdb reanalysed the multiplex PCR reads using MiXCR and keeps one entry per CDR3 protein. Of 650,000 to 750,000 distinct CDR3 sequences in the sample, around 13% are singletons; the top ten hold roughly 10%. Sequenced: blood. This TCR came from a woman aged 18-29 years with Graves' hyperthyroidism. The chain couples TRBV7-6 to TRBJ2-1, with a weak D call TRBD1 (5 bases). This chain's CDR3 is CASSFLATEQFF. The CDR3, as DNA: TGTGCCAGCAGCTTTCTTGCGACAGAACAGTTCTTC. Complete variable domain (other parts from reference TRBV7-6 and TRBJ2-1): GAGVSQSPRYKVTKRGQDVALRCDPISGHVSLYWYRQALGQGPEFLTYFNYEAQQDKSGLPNDRFSAERPEGSISTLTIQRTEQRDSAMYRCASSFLATEQFFGPGTRLTVL.